What follows is one T cell receptor beta chain and its context. The antigen remains unidentified. The CDR3 totals 19 residues. V lost 0 bases, J lost 1 base, and 13 bases stayed unmatched. Germline CDR1 is SGDLS and CDR2 is YYNGEE. The source of the sample is a study of vaccination effects on CD4 cells after COVID-19. Overall study: After the second dose, samples were taken at median day 72.

The table came from immunoSEQ multiplex PCR; TCRdb's copy has only in-frame clones and leaves some out. The sample contains fewer than 90,000 clones, around four fifths of which appear only once. Study-level findings and limits: Marked clonal contraction of infection- and vaccine-induced clones was seen late after vaccination. Researchers report that only 1 of 255 vaccine-induced clones in healthy vaccinees cross-reacted with common cold coronaviruses.

The ViraFEST assay expanded antigen-specific CD4+ T cells with viral peptide pools before sequencing. Researchers isolated CD4+ T cells once about 11 days of culture had elapsed. Two-dose BNT162b2 or mRNA-1273 vaccination was given to participants. Among the vaccine recipients, none had a prior SARS-CoV-2 infection, and nucleocapsid antibodies were negative. The chain has TRBV9 and TRBJ1-2, with 9 positions matching TRBD1. The source was CD4+ T cells from PBMCs cultured with HCoV-OC43 spike peptides, collected after COVID-19 vaccination. Subset defined: HCoV-OC43 spike overlapping peptide pool stimulation. The origin of this receptor is a human donor who received a COVID-19 vaccine. The CDR3 loop reads CASSVEEMWTGVFNYGYTF. DNA of the CDR3: TGTGCCAGCAGCGTAGAAGAAATGTGGACAGGGGTATTTAACTATGGCTACACCTTC.